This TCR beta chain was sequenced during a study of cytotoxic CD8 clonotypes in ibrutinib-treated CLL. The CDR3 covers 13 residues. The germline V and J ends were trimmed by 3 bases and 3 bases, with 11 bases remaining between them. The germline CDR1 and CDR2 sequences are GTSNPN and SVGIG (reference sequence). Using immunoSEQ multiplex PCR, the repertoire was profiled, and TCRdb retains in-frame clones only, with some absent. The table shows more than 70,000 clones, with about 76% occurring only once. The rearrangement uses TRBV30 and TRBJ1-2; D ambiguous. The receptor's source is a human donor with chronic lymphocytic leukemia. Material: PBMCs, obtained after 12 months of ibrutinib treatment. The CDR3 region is CAWSPETYYGYTF. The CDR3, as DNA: TGTGCCTGGAGCCCCGAGACCTACTATGGCTACACCTTC.